This TCR beta chain emerged from a study of blood T cell repertoires in COVID-19. Study information: The United States, Italy and Spain supplied acute and convalescent COVID-19 samples.

Profiling relied on immunoSEQ multiplex PCR, and the TCRdb table lists in-frame clones only, not all of them. The repertoire has roughly 140,000 clones, 80% of them found once; the top ten carry 4.5% to 6%. Material for sequencing was peripheral blood. This receptor was obtained from a woman aged 50 to 60 with acute or convalescent COVID-19.

CDR3 DNA sequence: TGTGCCAGCAGCCAGTCCCCCTCCGAAAGGGGTTATAATTCACCCCTCCACTTT. Translated, it gives CASSQSPSERGYNSPLHF. The J gene is TRBJ1-6, the V gene TRBV9, with a tentative D call TRBD1 (5 bases). Trimming shortened V by 4 bases and J by 4 bases, and 21 bases separated the two germline ends. Germline CDR1 SGDLS, CDR2 YYNGEE. The CDR3 covers 18 residues.